Listed below are T cell receptor beta chains from one sample, sequenced in a study of blood T cell repertoires in COVID-19. Here immunoSEQ multiplex PCR was the method, and the copy in TCRdb shows in-frame clones only, minus some. The repertoire holds a few hundred thousand clones, with just under 90% as singletons. Sequenced material: PBMCs or T cells enriched from blood (not recorded which). These receptors were collected from a woman in her fifties or sixties who had been exposed to COVID-19. Each CDR3 is given with its conserved first and last residue. A D gene is named only where the DNA matches it firmly. Clone size is stated in some rows and not others, as once, few, many or a class when expanded.

v_gene	abundance	j_gene	d_gene	CDR3aa	CDR3nt
TRBV7-9	NA	TRBJ1-4	TRBD1	CASSTTGVNEKLFF	TGTGCCAGCAGTACGACAGGGGTGAATGAAAAACTGTTTTTT
TRBV7-2	once	TRBJ1-2	TRBD1	CASSLAGGGHYGYTF	TGTGCCAGCAGCTTAGCAGGAGGGGGCCACTATGGCTACACCTTC
TRBV28	NA	TRBJ2-5	NA	CASRGGSLWETQYF	TGTGCCAGCAGAGGAGGCTCTTTGTGGGAGACCCAGTACTTC
TRBV29-1	once	TRBJ1-5	TRBD1	CSAGQAGNQPQHF	TGCAGCGCCGGACAGGCTGGCAATCAGCCCCAGCATTTT
TRBV6-1	NA	TRBJ1-6	TRBD1	CASSEAGQGTNSPLHF	TGTGCCAGCAGTGAAGCCGGACAGGGCACTAATTCACCCCTCCACTTT
TRBV7-6	NA	TRBJ2-2	TRBD2	CASSQGVAGGIGELFF	TGTGCCAGCAGCCAGGGGGTAGCGGGGGGCATCGGGGAGCTGTTTTTT
TRBV18	NA	TRBJ1-4	NA	CASSPAGTTIREKLFF	TGTGCCAGCTCACCCGCCGGGACAACTATTCGGGAAAAACTGTTTTTT
TRBV2	NA	TRBJ1-5	TRBD1	CASSYQSGTGRTQPQHF	TGTGCCAGCAGCTACCAATCCGGGACAGGGCGGACTCAGCCCCAGCATTTT
TRBV5-6	once	TRBJ1-1	NA	CASSLETGGDMNTEAFF	TGTGCCAGCAGCTTGGAGACGGGGGGCGACATGAACACTGAAGCTTTCTTT
TRBV5-1	NA	TRBJ2-1	NA	CASSHGTAGRTNEQFF	TGCGCCAGCAGCCATGGGACGGCGGGGAGAACCAATGAGCAGTTCTTC
TRBV7-8	once	TRBJ1-4	NA	CASSPGGYREKLFF	TGTGCCAGCAGCCCAGGAGGGTATAGAGAAAAACTGTTTTTT
TRBV27	few	TRBJ2-3	TRBD2	CASSLFYTTSGGSDTQYF	TGTGCCAGCAGTTTATTCTACACGACTAGCGGGGGGTCAGATACGCAGTATTTT
TRBV11-3	NA	TRBJ2-1	TRBD2	CASSPASGAYNEQFF	TGTGCCAGCAGCCCGGCTAGCGGGGCTTACAATGAGCAGTTCTTC
TRBV30	NA	TRBJ1-1	NA	CAWSSEQGKNTEAFF	TGTGCCTGGAGTTCAGAACAGGGTAAGAACACTGAAGCTTTCTTT
TRBV3-1/TRBV3-2	NA	TRBJ2-7	TRBD2	CASSQAKGLAGGGYEQYF	TGTGCCAGCAGCCAAGCGAAGGGACTAGCGGGGGGAGGCTACGAGCAGTACTTC
TRBV21-1	NA	TRBJ2-7	NA	CASSIGPTGGMYEQYF	TGTGCCAGCAGCATTGGACCGACAGGGGGGATGTACGAGCAGTACTTC
TRBV4-2	NA	TRBJ1-4	TRBD1	CASSPRDRGEKLFF	TGTGCCAGCAGCCCCCGGGACAGAGGTGAAAAACTGTTTTTT
TRBV4-1	NA	TRBJ2-2	NA	CASSPIALPNTGELFF	TGCGCCAGCAGCCCCATAGCCCTTCCGAACACCGGGGAGCTGTTTTTT
TRBV2	NA	TRBJ1-1	TRBD1	CASREQQGVTEAFF	TGTGCCAGCAGGGAACAACAGGGGGTAACTGAAGCTTTCTTT
TRBV10-1	NA	TRBJ1-2	TRBD1	CASSESSEGGLIWDGYTF	TGCGCCAGCAGTGAGTCGAGCGAAGGGGGCTTGATTTGGGATGGCTACACCTTC
TRBV4-1	NA	TRBJ1-1	TRBD1	CASSRMRGGQGGSEAFF	TGCGCCAGCAGCCGGATGAGAGGGGGACAGGGAGGATCTGAAGCTTTCTTT
TRBV19	NA	TRBJ2-7	TRBD2	CASSSGGHYEQYF	TGTGCCAGTAGTAGCGGGGGGCACTACGAGCAGTACTTC
TRBV20-1	NA	TRBJ1-5	TRBD1	CSASGMDRGYGNQPQHF	TGCAGTGCTAGTGGGATGGACAGGGGGTATGGCAATCAGCCCCAGCATTTT
TRBV27	NA	TRBJ1-2	TRBD1	CASSPGQGAIYGYTF	TGTGCCAGCAGTCCCGGACAGGGGGCCATCTATGGCTACACCTTC
TRBV28	NA	TRBJ1-2	NA	CASSGVYGYTF	TGTGCCAGCAGTGGAGTCTATGGCTACACCTTC
TRBV6-1	NA	TRBJ2-7	TRBD2	CASSEWGGVYEQYF	TGTGCCAGCAGTGAATGGGGGGGAGTATACGAGCAGTACTTC
TRBV6-8	NA	TRBJ2-7	TRBD1	CANSERDRASYEQYF	TGTGCCAATTCCGAGCGGGACAGGGCCTCCTACGAGCAGTACTTC
TRBV6-1	NA	TRBJ1-3	TRBD1	CASSESQGASGNTIYF	TGTGCCAGCAGTGAATCACAGGGGGCGTCTGGAAACACCATATATTTT
TRBV4-1	NA	TRBJ2-1	NA	CASSQDRGSSSYNEQFF	TGCGCCAGCAGCCAAGATAGGGGGTCCAGCTCCTACAATGAGCAGTTCTTC
TRBV13	NA	TRBJ2-7	NA	CASSLGLQQKSLSYEQYF	TGTGCCAGCAGCTTAGGATTACAACAGAAATCTCTCTCCTACGAGCAGTACTTC
TRBV6-1	NA	TRBJ2-6	NA	CASSEAADSGANVLTF	TGTGCCAGCAGTGAAGCGGCAGACTCTGGGGCCAACGTCCTGACTTTC
TRBV14	NA	TRBJ2-2	NA	CASSPTRVLNTGELFF	TGTGCCAGCAGCCCAACTCGAGTCTTGAACACCGGGGAGCTGTTTTTT
TRBV27	once	TRBJ1-2	TRBD1	CASSPGQGTFYGYTF	TGTGCCAGCAGCCCAGGACAGGGGACCTTCTATGGCTACACCTTC
TRBV5-6	NA	TRBJ2-5	NA	CASSFVAGRETQYF	TGTGCCAGCAGCTTTGTTGCAGGGAGGGAGACCCAGTACTTC
TRBV27	NA	TRBJ2-7	NA	CASTSSSYEQYF	TGTGCCAGCACTTCGTCCTCCTACGAGCAGTACTTC
TRBV30	NA	TRBJ2-7	TRBD1	CAWSVPPGQANYEQYF	TGTGCCTGGAGTGTCCCTCCGGGACAGGCGAACTACGAGCAGTACTTC
TRBV6-1	NA	TRBJ2-1	NA	CASSEGYLGEQFF	TGTGCCAGCAGTGAAGGCTATCTTGGTGAGCAGTTCTTC
TRBV2	once	TRBJ1-4	TRBD1	CASNTDRGTEKLFF	TGTGCCAGTAATACAGACAGGGGGACCGAAAAACTGTTTTTT
TRBV3-1/TRBV3-2	NA	TRBJ2-5	NA	CASSQDPRETQYF	TGTGCCAGCAGCCAAGATCCTCGTGAGACCCAGTACTTC
TRBV19	NA	TRBJ1-1	NA	CASSPRIARGATEAFF	TGTGCCAGTAGTCCCCGTATCGCCAGGGGAGCCACTGAAGCTTTCTTT
TRBV5-4	NA	TRBJ2-1	TRBD2	CASSLGVYSGGGNEQFF	TGTGCCAGCAGCCTAGGTGTTTATAGCGGGGGGGGCAATGAGCAGTTCTTC
TRBV19	once	TRBJ1-4	NA	CASSAPAGTSDNEKLFF	TGTGCCAGTAGTGCTCCGGCGGGGACTTCCGATAATGAAAAACTGTTTTTT
TRBV19	NA	TRBJ1-5	NA	CASSSSRAGNQPQHF	TGTGCCAGTAGTTCCTCGCGGGCGGGCAATCAGCCCCAGCATTTT
TRBV29-1	NA	TRBJ2-7	TRBD2	CSAEGPGSSGGSEQYF	TGCAGCGCTGAAGGCCCGGGGAGTAGCGGGGGATCCGAGCAGTACTTC
TRBV9	NA	TRBJ1-3	NA	CASRDDSLPGNTIYF	TGTGCCAGCAGAGACGACAGTCTCCCTGGAAACACCATATATTTT
TRBV5-1	NA	TRBJ2-1	TRBD2	CASSFRTSGEQFF	TGCGCCAGCAGCTTCCGGACTAGCGGGGAGCAGTTCTTC
TRBV11-2	NA	TRBJ2-3	NA	CASSLVGWETDTQYF	TGTGCCAGCAGCTTAGTCGGGTGGGAGACAGATACGCAGTATTTT
TRBV7-8	NA	TRBJ1-1	TRBD1	CASSPREGANTEAFF	TGTGCCAGCAGCCCACGGGAGGGGGCGAATACTGAAGCTTTCTTT
TRBV19	NA	TRBJ1-5	NA	CASSTEAAQPQHF	TGTGCCAGTAGTACAGAAGCTGCACAGCCCCAGCATTTT
TRBV28	NA	TRBJ2-3	NA	CASSLSLSADTDTQYF	TGTGCCAGCAGTTTAAGTCTTAGCGCTGATACAGATACGCAGTATTTT
TRBV3-1/TRBV3-2	NA	TRBJ2-7	TRBD1	CASRISGGHEQYF	TGTGCCAGCAGAATATCAGGGGGCCACGAGCAGTACTTC
TRBV4-2	NA	TRBJ2-1	TRBD2	CASSRGPSGGDNEQFF	TGTGCCAGCAGCCGCGGGCCCAGCGGGGGAGACAATGAGCAGTTCTTC